The clone carrying this T cell receptor beta chain was counted only a few times. Antigen specificity is unknown. From germline, CDR1 is DFQATT and CDR2 SNEGSKA (reference sequence). Trimming left V 4 bases short and J 2 bases short, with 16 bases between. CDR3 length: 15 amino acids. TCRdb redid the calling of the 5' RACE reads with MiXCR, one entry per CDR3 protein. The data contain about 200,000 distinct CDR3 sequences, 5% to 7% of them singletons. These data belong to a study of identical twins. Points from the study as a whole: While abundant cord blood beta clonotypes carried fewer insertions, memory repertoires showed no such pattern. In zero-insertion analyses, partial confounding could arise from invariant MAIT and iNKT cells.

This same sample was also part of a study on T cells expressing NK-cell markers. That study reports: These clonotypes also led the CD3+CD56-NKG2C+ fraction in a handful of donors. Questions lingered over whether expanded NKG2C+ T cell clones were HCMV-specific.

This clonotype originated in a woman aged 18-30 years in good health. The V gene is TRBV20-1, the J gene TRBJ2-3; maybe TRBD2 (6 bases). Sequenced material: CD8+ T cells sorted from blood. This chain's CDR3 is CSATVFGGNTDTQYF. The CDR3 nucleotides read TGCAGTGCTACGGTTTTTGGCGGGAACACAGATACGCAGTATTTT.